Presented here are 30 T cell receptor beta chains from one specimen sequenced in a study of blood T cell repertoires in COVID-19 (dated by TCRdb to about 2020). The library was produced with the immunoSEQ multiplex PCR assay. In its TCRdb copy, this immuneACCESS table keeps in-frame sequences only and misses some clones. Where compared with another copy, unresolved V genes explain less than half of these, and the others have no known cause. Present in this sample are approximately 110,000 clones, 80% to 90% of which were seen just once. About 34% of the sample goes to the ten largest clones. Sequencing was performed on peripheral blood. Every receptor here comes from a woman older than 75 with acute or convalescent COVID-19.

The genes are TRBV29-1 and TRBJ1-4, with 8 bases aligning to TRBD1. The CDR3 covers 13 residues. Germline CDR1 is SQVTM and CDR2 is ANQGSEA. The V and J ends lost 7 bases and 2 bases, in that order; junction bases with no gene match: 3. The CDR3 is CSGRQGTNEKLFF. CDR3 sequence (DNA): TGCAGCGGACGACAGGGGACTAATGAAAAACTGTTTTTT.

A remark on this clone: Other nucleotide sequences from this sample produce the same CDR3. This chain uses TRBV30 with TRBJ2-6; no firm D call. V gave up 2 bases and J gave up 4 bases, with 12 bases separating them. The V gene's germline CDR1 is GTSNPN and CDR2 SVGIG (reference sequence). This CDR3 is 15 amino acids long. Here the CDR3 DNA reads TGTGCCTGGAGTTCGGGTGGTTCCGGGGCCAACGTCCTGACTTTC. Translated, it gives CAWSSGGSGANVLTF.

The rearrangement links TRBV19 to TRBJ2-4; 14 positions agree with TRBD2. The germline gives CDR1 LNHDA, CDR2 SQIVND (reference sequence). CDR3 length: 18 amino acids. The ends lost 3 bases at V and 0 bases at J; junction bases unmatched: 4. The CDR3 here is CASSIGLAGGLAKNIQYF. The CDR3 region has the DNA TGTGCCAGTAGTATTGGACTAGCGGGGGGTCTAGCCAAAAACATTCAGTACTTC.

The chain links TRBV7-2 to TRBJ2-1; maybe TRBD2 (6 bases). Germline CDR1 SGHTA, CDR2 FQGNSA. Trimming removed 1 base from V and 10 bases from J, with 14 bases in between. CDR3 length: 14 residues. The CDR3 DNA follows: TGTGCCAGCAGCTTAGTCGGGGCGCGGGGCGAGCAGTTCTTC. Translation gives CASSLVGARGEQFF.

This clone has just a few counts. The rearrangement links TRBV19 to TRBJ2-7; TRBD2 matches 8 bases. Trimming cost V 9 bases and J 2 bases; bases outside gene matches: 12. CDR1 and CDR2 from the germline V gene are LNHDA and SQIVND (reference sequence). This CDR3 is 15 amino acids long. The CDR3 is CASTTWSGGTYEQYF. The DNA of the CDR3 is TGTGCCAGCACAACTTGGAGCGGGGGCACCTACGAGCAGTACTTC.

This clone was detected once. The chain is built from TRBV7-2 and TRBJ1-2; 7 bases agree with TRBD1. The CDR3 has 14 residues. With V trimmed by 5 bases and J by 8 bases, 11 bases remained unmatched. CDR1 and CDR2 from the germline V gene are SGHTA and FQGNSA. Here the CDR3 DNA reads TGTGCCAGCAGCCTTGGGACAGCTCTCGGAGGCTACACCTTC. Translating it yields CASSLGTALGGYTF.

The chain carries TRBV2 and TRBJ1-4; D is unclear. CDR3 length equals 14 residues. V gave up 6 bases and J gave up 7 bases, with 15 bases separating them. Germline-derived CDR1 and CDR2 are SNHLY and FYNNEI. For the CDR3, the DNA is TGTGCCAGCAGGACGGTGGAGGGCAGTGAAAAACTGTTTTTT. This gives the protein CASRTVEGSEKLFF.

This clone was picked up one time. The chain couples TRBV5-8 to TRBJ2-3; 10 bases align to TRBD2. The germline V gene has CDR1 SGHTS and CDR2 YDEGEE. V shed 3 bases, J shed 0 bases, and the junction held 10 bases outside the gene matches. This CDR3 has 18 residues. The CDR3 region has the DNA TGTGCCAGCAGCTGGACTAGCGGTCTAACCCCAAGCACAGATACGCAGTATTTT. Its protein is CASSWTSGLTPSTDTQYF.

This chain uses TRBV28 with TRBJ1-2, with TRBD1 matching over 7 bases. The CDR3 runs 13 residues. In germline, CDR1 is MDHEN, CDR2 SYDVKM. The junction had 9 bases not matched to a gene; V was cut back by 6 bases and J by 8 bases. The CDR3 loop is CASRKPGQWGYTF. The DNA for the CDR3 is TGTGCCAGCAGGAAACCGGGACAGTGGGGCTACACCTTC.

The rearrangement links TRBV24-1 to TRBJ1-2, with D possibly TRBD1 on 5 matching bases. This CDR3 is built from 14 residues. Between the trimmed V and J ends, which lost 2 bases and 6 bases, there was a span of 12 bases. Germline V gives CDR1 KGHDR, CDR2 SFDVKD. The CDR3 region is CATSDSLRADGYTF. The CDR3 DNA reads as TGTGCCACCAGTGATTCCCTCAGGGCGGATGGCTACACCTTC.

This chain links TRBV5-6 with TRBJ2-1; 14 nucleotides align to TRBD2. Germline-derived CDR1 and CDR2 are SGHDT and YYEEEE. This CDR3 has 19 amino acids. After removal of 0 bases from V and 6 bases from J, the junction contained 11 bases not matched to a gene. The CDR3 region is CASSLGLAGGRVTINEQFF. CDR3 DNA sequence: TGTGCCAGCAGCTTGGGACTAGCGGGGGGGAGAGTGACCATCAATGAGCAGTTCTTC. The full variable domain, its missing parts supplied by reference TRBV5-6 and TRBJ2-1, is DAGVTQSPTHLIKTRGQQVTLRCSPKSGHDTVSWYQQALGQGPQFIFQYYEEEERQRGNFPDRFSGHQFPNYSSELNVNALLLGDSALYLCASSLGLAGGRVTINEQFFGPGTRLTVL.

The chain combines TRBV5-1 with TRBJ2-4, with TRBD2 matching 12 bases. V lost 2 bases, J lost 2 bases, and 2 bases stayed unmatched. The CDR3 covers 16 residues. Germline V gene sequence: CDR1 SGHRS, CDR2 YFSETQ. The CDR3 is CASSLLAGGPKNIQYF. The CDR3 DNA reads TGCGCCAGCAGCTTACTAGCGGGGGGACCCAAAAACATTCAGTACTTC.

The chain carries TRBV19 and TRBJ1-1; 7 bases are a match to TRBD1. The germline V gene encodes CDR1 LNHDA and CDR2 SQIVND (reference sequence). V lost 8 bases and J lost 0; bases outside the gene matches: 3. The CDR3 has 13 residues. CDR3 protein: CASGGQMNTEAFF. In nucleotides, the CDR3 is TGTGCCAGTGGGGGACAGATGAACACTGAAGCTTTCTTT.

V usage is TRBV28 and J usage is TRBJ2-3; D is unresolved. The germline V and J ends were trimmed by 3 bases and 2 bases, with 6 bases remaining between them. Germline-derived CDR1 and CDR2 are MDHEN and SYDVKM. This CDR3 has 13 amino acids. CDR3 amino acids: CASSFAYTDTQYF. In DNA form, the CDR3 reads TGTGCCAGCAGTTTCGCCTACACAGATACGCAGTATTTT.

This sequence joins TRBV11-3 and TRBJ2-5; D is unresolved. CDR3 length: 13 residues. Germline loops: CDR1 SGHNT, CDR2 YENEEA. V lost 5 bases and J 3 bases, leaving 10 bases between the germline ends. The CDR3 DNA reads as TGTGCCAGCAGCCCCCGCTTAGAAGAGACCCAGTACTTC. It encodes CASSPRLEETQYF.

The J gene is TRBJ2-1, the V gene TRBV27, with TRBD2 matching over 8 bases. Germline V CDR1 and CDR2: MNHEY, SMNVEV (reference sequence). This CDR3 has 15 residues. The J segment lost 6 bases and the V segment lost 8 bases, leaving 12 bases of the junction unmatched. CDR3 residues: CASSLAGGLSNEQFF. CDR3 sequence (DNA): TGTGCCAGCTCCCTCGCGGGGGGACTCTCCAATGAGCAGTTCTTC.

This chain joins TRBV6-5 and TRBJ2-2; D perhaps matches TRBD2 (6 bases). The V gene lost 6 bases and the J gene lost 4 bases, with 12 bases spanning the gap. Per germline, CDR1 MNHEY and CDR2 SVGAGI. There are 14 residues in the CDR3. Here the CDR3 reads CASSRDFSTGELFF. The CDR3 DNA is TGTGCCAGCAGCAGGGACTTCAGCACCGGGGAGCTGTTTTTT.

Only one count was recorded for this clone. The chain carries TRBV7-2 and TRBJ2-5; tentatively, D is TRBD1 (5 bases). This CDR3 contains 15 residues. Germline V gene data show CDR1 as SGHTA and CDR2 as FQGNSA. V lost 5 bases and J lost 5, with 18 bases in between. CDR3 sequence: CASSVQGGARETQYF. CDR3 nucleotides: TGTGCCAGCAGCGTCCAGGGTGGGGCGCGGGAGACCCAGTACTTC.

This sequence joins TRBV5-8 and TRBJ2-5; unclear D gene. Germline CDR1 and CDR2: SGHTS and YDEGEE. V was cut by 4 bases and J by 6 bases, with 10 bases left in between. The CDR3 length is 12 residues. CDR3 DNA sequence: TGTGCCAGCAGCCCGAAGAGTCAGACCCAGTACTTC. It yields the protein CASSPKSQTQYF.

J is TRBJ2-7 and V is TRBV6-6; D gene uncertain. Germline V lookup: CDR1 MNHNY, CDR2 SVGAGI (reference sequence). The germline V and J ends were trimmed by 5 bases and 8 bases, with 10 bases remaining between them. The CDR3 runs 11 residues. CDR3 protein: CASSDSTKQYF. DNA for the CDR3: TGTGCCAGCAGTGATTCTACGAAGCAGTACTTC.

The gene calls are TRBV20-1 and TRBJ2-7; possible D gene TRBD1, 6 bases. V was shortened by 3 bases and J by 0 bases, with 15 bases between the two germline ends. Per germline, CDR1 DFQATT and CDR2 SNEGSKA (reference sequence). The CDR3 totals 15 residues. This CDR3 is CSASKGGDSSYEQYF. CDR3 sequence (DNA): TGCAGTGCTAGTAAAGGGGGTGATAGCTCCTACGAGCAGTACTTC.

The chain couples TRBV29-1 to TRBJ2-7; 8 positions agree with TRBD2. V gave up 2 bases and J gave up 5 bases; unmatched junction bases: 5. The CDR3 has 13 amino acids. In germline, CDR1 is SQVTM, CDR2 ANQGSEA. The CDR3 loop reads CSVEPYSGDEQYF. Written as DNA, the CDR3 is TGCAGCGTTGAACCCTATAGCGGGGACGAGCAGTACTTC.

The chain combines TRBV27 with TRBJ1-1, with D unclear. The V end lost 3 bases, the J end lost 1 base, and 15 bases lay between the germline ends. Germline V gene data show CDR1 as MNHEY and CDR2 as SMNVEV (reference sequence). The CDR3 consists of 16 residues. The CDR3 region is CASSFSLGGSNTEAFF. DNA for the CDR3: TGTGCCAGCAGTTTTTCCTTAGGAGGGTCGAACACTGAAGCTTTCTTT.

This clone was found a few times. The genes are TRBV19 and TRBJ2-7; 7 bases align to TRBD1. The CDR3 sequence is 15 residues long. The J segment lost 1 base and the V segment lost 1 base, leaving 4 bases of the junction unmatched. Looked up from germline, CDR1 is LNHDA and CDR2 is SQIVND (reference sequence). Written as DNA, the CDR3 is TGTGCCAGTAGTATAGGGCCAGGGGGATCCTACGAGCAGTACTTC. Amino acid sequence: CASSIGPGGSYEQYF.

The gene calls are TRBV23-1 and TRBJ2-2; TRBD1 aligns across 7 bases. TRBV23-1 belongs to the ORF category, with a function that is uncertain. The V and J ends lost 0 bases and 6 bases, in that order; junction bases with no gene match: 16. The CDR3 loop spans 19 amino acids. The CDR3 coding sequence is TGCGCCAGCAGTCAATCCCCAGACAGGGTAAGGGACGTGGCCGGGGAGCTGTTTTTT. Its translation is CASSQSPDRVRDVAGELFF.

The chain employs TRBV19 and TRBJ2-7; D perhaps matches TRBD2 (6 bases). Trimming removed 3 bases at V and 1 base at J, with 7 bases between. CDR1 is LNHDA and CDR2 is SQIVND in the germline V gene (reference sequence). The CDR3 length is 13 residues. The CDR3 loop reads CASSMGTSYEQYF. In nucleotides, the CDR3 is TGTGCCAGTAGTATGGGGACTTCCTACGAGCAGTACTTC.

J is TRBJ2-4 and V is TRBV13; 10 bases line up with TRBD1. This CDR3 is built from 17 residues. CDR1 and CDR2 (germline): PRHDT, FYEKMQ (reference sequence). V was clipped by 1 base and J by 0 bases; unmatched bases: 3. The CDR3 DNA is TGTGCCAGCAGCTTAGCGGGACAGGGGATAGCCAAAAACATTCAGTACTTC. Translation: CASSLAGQGIAKNIQYF.

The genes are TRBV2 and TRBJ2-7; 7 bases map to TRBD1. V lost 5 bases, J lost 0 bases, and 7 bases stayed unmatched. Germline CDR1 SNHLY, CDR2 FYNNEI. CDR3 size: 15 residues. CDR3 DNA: TGTGCCAGCAGTAGGACAGGTGACCCCTCCTACGAGCAGTACTTC. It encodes CASSRTGDPSYEQYF.

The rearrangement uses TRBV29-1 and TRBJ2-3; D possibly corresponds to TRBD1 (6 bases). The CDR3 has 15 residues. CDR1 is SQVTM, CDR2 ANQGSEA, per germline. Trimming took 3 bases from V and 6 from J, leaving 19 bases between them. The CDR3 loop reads CSVESPGDNQDTQYF. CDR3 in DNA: TGCAGCGTTGAGTCCCCAGGGGACAACCAGGATACGCAGTATTTT.

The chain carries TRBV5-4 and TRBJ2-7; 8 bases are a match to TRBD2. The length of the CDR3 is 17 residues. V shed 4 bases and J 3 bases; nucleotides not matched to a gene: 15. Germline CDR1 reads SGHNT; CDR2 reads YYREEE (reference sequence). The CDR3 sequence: CASSPTGGGRLIYEQYF. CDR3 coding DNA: TGTGCCAGCAGCCCCACGGGGGGGGGCCGGCTAATCTACGAGCAGTACTTC.